The clone carrying this TCR beta chain was observed a few times. Its antigen is still unknown. V shed 4 bases and J 3 bases; nucleotides not matched to a gene: 13. This CDR3 is 17 amino acids long. The germline gives CDR1 MRHNA, CDR2 SNTAGT. Profiling relied on immunoSEQ multiplex PCR, and the TCRdb table lists in-frame clones only, not all of them. The sample contains just over 95,000 clones, about 68% of which appear only once. The data originate from a study of shared clonotypes between healthy human individuals. Whole-study findings and limits: Larger richness was generally estimated for naive than memory subsets.

The receptor's source is a man younger than 40 in good health. The chain joins TRBV6-4 to TRBJ2-5; TRBD1 agrees at 8 bases. Sequencing used memory CD8+ T cells sorted from blood. Subset: CD45RO+ cells pooled with CCR7-negative TemRA cells. CDR3 DNA sequence: TGTGCCAGCAGTGTTTTTTTGGAACAGGGGGAGAAAGAGACCCAGTACTTC. Translation: CASSVFLEQGEKETQYF.